The 10 T cell receptor beta chains below were found in one sample sequenced in a study of blood T cell repertoires in COVID-19. Libraries were prepared by immunoSEQ multiplex PCR; TCRdb keeps only in-frame clonotypes and omits some of them. Found here are around 150,000 clones, around nine tenths of them singletons; the top ten hold approximately 4%. Sequencing input: peripheral blood. All receptors come from a woman aged 40-49 years with acute or convalescent COVID-19.

Written as DNA, the CDR3 is TGTGCCAGCAGTGGAGGGAGTAGCTCTGGGGCCAACGTCCTGACTTTC. It is translated as CASSGGSSSGANVLTF. The chain links TRBV2 to TRBJ2-6, with a possible D match to TRBD2 (5 bases). V lost 4 bases and J lost 0, with 10 bases in between. The CDR3 spans 16 residues. CDR1 and CDR2 (germline): SNHLY, FYNNEI.

V is TRBV5-6 and J is TRBJ2-3, with a possible D match to TRBD1 (5 bases). V lost 4 bases and J 1 base, leaving 16 bases between the germline ends. The germline V gene has CDR1 SGHDT and CDR2 YYEEEE. This CDR3 has 16 residues. CDR3 nucleotides: TGTGCCAGCAGCCCCCCCCCGGGCAGGGGCACAGATACGCAGTATTTT. This gives the protein CASSPPPGRGTDTQYF.

This clone was observed a single time. The V and J genes are TRBV3-1 (or the pseudogene TRBV3-2) and TRBJ1-1; D unclear. CDR3 size: 12 residues. The V end lost 7 bases, the J end lost 9 bases, and 15 bases lay between the germline ends. CDR1 is LGHDT and CDR2 is YNNKEL in the germline V gene (reference sequence). The chain's CDR3 is CASKVRNSQAFF. CDR3 sequence (DNA): TGTGCCAGCAAAGTAAGGAACAGCCAAGCTTTCTTT.

The gene calls are TRBV29-1 and TRBJ1-1, with a weak D call TRBD1 (6 bases). The CDR3 totals 15 residues. Trimming stripped 4 bases from V and 6 bases from J, with 21 bases between. Germline CDR1 SQVTM, CDR2 ANQGSEA. The CDR3 loop is CSVVGEESGAPEAFF. The DNA for the CDR3 is TGCAGCGTTGTGGGGGAAGAATCAGGGGCCCCTGAAGCTTTCTTT.

This chain joins TRBV6-5 and TRBJ1-5; 9 bases are a match to TRBD1. Trimming took 8 bases from V and 10 from J; bases not matched to a gene: 15. The CDR3 has 15 residues. Germline V lookup: CDR1 MNHEY, CDR2 SVGAGI. For the CDR3, the DNA is TGTGCCAGCTTATTACAGGGGGCAGGGCAAGGACCCCAGCATTTT. Translation: CASLLQGAGQGPQHF.

About this clone: At one end the junction does not follow the germline gene, possibly because of a read error. The chain employs TRBV7-7 and TRBJ2-2, with 10 bases identical to TRBD2. CDR3 length equals 18 residues. Germline-derived CDR1 and CDR2 are SSHAT and FNYEAQ (reference sequence). In nucleotides, the CDR3 is TGTGCTAGCAGCTTAACTTATTCTAGCGGGGGAGACACCGGGGAGCTGTTTTTT. It yields the protein CASSLTYSSGGDTGELFF.

The rearrangement links TRBV27 to TRBJ2-1; 8 bases align to TRBD2. This CDR3 comprises 11 residues. The V and J ends lost 4 bases and 15 bases, in that order; junction bases with no gene match: 5. Germline V gene sequence: CDR1 MNHEY, CDR2 SMNVEV (reference sequence). DNA for the CDR3: TGTGCCAGCAGTTGGGGACTAGAAGTGTTCTTC. Encoded protein: CASSWGLEVFF.

V and J are TRBV24-1 and TRBJ2-2; 10 nucleotides align to TRBD1. The CDR3 is made up of 14 amino acids. Germline CDR1 and CDR2: KGHDR and SFDVKD. The trim removed 3 bases at V and 6 bases at J, leaving 0 bases unmatched. The CDR3 DNA sequence: TGTGCCACCAGTGATGGGACAGGGGCCGGGGAGCTGTTTTTT. Translating it yields CATSDGTGAGELFF.

On this clone: One junction end does not reproduce the germline sequence, and a read error may be involved. The chain links TRBV2 to TRBJ1-1; TRBD1 might be the D (6 bases). The CDR3 covers 13 residues. Germline CDR1 SNHLY, CDR2 FYNNEI. The CDR3 DNA sequence: TGTGCCAGCAATACAGGGAAGAACCCTGAAGCTTTCTTT. This sequence encodes CASNTGKNPEAFF.

The chain recombines TRBV3-1 (or the pseudogene TRBV3-2) with TRBJ1-1; D is perhaps TRBD1 (6 bases). This CDR3 has 19 residues. V was shortened by 2 bases and J by 1 base, with 23 bases between the two germline ends. CDR1 and CDR2 from the germline V gene are LGHDT and YNNKEL (reference sequence). Here the CDR3 reads CASSQYPGGRAAGNTEAFF. DNA for the CDR3: TGTGCCAGCAGCCAATACCCGGGGGGCAGGGCGGCGGGGAACACTGAAGCTTTCTTT.